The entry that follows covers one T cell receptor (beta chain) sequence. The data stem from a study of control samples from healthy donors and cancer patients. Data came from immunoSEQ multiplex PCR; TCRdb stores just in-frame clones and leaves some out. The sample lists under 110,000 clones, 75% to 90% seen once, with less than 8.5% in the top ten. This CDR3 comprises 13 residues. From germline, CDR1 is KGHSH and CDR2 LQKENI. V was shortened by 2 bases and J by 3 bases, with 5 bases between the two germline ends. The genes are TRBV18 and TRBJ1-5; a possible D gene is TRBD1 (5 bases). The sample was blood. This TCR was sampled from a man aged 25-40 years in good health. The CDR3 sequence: CASSPGANQPQHF. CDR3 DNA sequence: TGTGCCAGCTCACCAGGGGCCAATCAGCCCCAGCATTTT. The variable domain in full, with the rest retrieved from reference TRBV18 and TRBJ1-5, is NAGVMQNPRHLVRRRGQEARLRCSPMKGHSHVYWYRQLPEEGLKFMVYLQKENIIDESGMPKERFSAEFPKEGPSILRIQQVVRGDSAAYFCASSPGANQPQHFGDGTRLSIL.